Below are 3 T cell receptor beta chains sequenced from a single sample in a study of shared clonotypes between healthy human individuals. Profiled with immunoSEQ multiplex PCR; TCRdb holds only in-frame clones, not every one. Of around 700,000 clones in the sample, about two thirds were seen once. The sequencing sample was made of memory CD4+ T cells sorted from blood. Subset meaning: CD45RA-negative fraction. All receptors come from a woman in her 30s in good health.

The chain joins TRBV30 to TRBJ2-1; 8 bases match TRBD1. After removal of 3 bases from V and 4 bases from J, the junction contained 5 bases not matched to a gene. The germline CDR1 and CDR2 sequences are GTSNPN and SVGIG (reference sequence). The CDR3 is 14 amino acids. The CDR3 DNA reads as TGTGCCTGGAGGCCGGGACAGGTATACAATGAGCAGTTCTTC. Its translation: CAWRPGQVYNEQFF.

The rearrangement links TRBV7-9 to TRBJ2-1; D is possibly TRBD1 (5 bases). Germline CDR1 reads SEHNR; CDR2 reads FQNEAQ (reference sequence). V lost 4 bases to trimming and J lost 3 bases, with 16 bases between them. The CDR3 runs 16 residues. In DNA form, the CDR3 reads TGTGCCAGCAGCTCTTTGTTGGACAATCGCTACAATGAGCAGTTCTTC. The encoded protein is CASSSLLDNRYNEQFF. Full variable domain (missing parts from reference TRBV7-9 and TRBJ2-1): DTGVSQNPRHKITKRGQNVTFRCDPISEHNRLYWYRQTLGQGPEFLTYFQNEAQLEKSRLLSDRFSAERPKGSFSTLEIQRTEQGDSAMYLCASSSLLDNRYNEQFFGPGTRLTVL.

The V call is TRBV6-6, the J call TRBJ2-7; 8 nucleotides line up with TRBD2. Germline CDR1 MNHNY, CDR2 SVGAGI (reference sequence). V shed 6 bases and J 7 bases; nucleotides not matched to a gene: 8. This CDR3 has 13 amino acids. As DNA, the CDR3 is TGTGCCAGCAGGCCAGGACTAGCCTGGGAGCAGTACTTC. This gives the protein CASRPGLAWEQYF.